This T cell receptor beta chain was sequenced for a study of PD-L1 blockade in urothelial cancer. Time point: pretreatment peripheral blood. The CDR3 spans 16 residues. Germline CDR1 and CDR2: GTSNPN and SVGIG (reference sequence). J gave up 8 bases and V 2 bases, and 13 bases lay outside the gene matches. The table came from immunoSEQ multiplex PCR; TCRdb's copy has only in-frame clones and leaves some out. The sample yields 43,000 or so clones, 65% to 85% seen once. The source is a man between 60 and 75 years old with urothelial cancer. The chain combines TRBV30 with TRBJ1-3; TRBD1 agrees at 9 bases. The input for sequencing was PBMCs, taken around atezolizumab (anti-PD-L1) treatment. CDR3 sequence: CAWSITGTGFSDTIYF. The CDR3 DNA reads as TGTGCCTGGAGTATTACCGGGACAGGGTTTTCGGACACCATATATTTT. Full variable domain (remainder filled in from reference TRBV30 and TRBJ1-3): SQTIHQWPATLVQPVGSPLSLECTVEGTSNPNLYWYRQAAGRGLQLLFYSVGIGQISSEVPQNLSASRPQDRQFILSSKKLLLSDSGFYLCAWSITGTGFSDTIYFGEGSWLTVV.